This T cell receptor (beta chain) came from a study of human T cells and chemical hapten exposure. About the research overall: Throughout a study of 20 to 30 weeks, patients underwent weekly scalp administration of diphenylcyclopropenone doses.

The library labeled individual cDNA molecules by adding unique molecular identifiers to them. MiXCR, applied by TCRdb to the RACE reads, yields one record per CDR3 protein. The sample shows some 100,000 distinct CDR3 sequences, 7.5% to 10% of them seen only once. Trimming pared 1 base from V and 8 bases from J, leaving 5 bases between. The germline V gene encodes CDR1 SNHLY and CDR2 FYNNEI. CDR3 length: 11 residues. Time point in this sample: patch test 2, 6 weeks after DPC sensitization. Treatment noted: therapeutic diphenylcyclopropenone sensitization with weekly scalp DPC. This sequence originates from a middle-aged woman with alopecia areata. Some clones in this sample may be carry-over from other donors' samples. Sequencing was performed on whole blood, taken in connection with sensitization to the hapten diphenylcyclopropenone (DPC). The chain recombines TRBV2 with TRBJ2-5; no clear D. The CDR3 coding sequence is TGTGCCAGCAGTGAAGAGGGTACCCAGTACTTC. It translates to CASSEEGTQYF.